This T cell receptor beta chain was identified in a study of T cells in Graves' hyperthyroidism and ophthalmopathy. Study findings and constraints: Through a model of 13 V-J features, ophthalmopathy was separated from stable hyperthyroidism.

Amplified regions were TCR beta CDR3 sequences from RNA transcripts. HTBI primers were employed in a first-round RT-PCR of the TCR CDR3. TCRdb re-called the multiplex PCR reads through MiXCR, storing one row per CDR3 protein. This table has about 380,000 distinct CDR3 sequences, about 14% appearing once. J lost 7 bases, V lost 4 bases, and 5 bases had no gene match. The CDR3 spans 13 residues. In germline, CDR1 is ENHRY, CDR2 SYGVKD. For this clonotype: Its antigen is still unknown.

The clonotype comes from a woman aged 25 to 39 with Graves' ophthalmopathy. The material sequenced was blood. The V and J genes are TRBV10-3 and TRBJ2-7; TRBD1 matches at 9 bases. The CDR3 sequence is CAISAGQGDEQYF. CDR3 DNA: TGTGCCATCAGTGCGGGACAGGGTGATGAGCAGTACTTC.